The 10 T cell receptor beta chains given below trace back to one sample, sequenced in a study of blood T cell repertoires in COVID-19. Libraries were prepared by immunoSEQ multiplex PCR; TCRdb keeps only in-frame clonotypes and omits some of them. The sample lists more than 250,000 clones, roughly 86% occurring once. Material for sequencing was peripheral blood. These receptor sequences come from a woman aged 45-59 years with acute or convalescent COVID-19.

The rearrangement joins TRBV14 to TRBJ2-1, with TRBD2 matching 12 bases. Trimming at V came to 6 bases and at J to 8 bases, leaving 5 bases not matched to a gene. The V gene's germline CDR1 is SGHDN and CDR2 FVKESK. This CDR3 is built from 14 residues. The CDR3 loop reads CASSWTSGVYEQFF. The CDR3 DNA reads TGTGCCAGCAGTTGGACTAGCGGGGTCTATGAGCAGTTCTTC.

The J gene is TRBJ2-7, the V gene TRBV2, with 10 positions matching TRBD2. Germline trimming cut 0 bases from V and 5 bases from J; bases unmatched to any gene: 7. This CDR3 spans 16 amino acids. Germline CDR1 SNHLY, CDR2 FYNNEI. The CDR3 sequence is CASSEAYLAGVHEQYF. The CDR3 DNA reads as TGTGCCAGCAGTGAAGCGTACCTAGCGGGAGTTCACGAGCAGTACTTC.

The V gene is TRBV11-2, the J gene TRBJ1-3; TRBD1 aligns across 8 bases. Germline CDR1 SGHAT, CDR2 FQNNGV. Trimming took 5 bases from V and 3 from J; bases not matched to a gene: 3. The CDR3 has 14 amino acids. CDR3 in amino acids: CASSPDRVGNTIYF. For the CDR3, the DNA is TGTGCCAGCAGCCCGGACAGGGTTGGAAACACCATATATTTT.

This clone has just one count. The chain employs TRBV18 and TRBJ2-7; 9 bases agree with TRBD2. The CDR3 spans 14 residues. Germline CDR1 KGHSH, CDR2 LQKENI. V lost 6 bases, J lost 3 bases, and 6 bases stayed unmatched. CDR3 bases: TGTGCCAGCTCGACGGGACTAGCCCGCTACGAGCAGTACTTC. Its translation: CASSTGLARYEQYF.

This clone has only one observation. In DNA, the CDR3 is TGCGCCAGCGGACGACAGGAGCTTAATGAAAAACTGTTTTTT. It encodes CASGRQELNEKLFF. The chain joins TRBV23-1 to TRBJ1-4; D is possibly TRBD1 (6 bases). TRBV23-1 is identified as an open reading frame with a role that is uncertain. The V end was cut by 8 bases, the J end by 4 bases, with 14 bases between. The CDR3 consists of 14 residues.

The chain links TRBV10-3 to TRBJ1-3; 9 bases are a match to TRBD1. Germline CDR1 is ENHRY and CDR2 is SYGVKD. This CDR3 has 14 residues. The V segment lost 6 bases and the J segment 2 bases; nucleotides outside the gene matches: 2. This CDR3 reads CAIRTGGTGNTIYF. The CDR3 DNA reads TGTGCCATCAGAACAGGGGGCACTGGAAACACCATATATTTT.

The chain links TRBV28 to TRBJ1-1; the D is unclear. CDR1 MDHEN and CDR2 SYDVKM come from the germline V gene. V lost 7 bases, J lost 4 bases, and 13 bases lay in between. The CDR3 length is 13 residues. The CDR3, as DNA: TGTGCCAGCACTTGGGTTAGAGGCACTGAAGCTTTCTTT. It is translated as CASTWVRGTEAFF.

This chain uses TRBV28 with TRBJ1-1; possibly TRBD1 for D (5 bases). CDR3 size: 15 residues. Trimming pared 3 bases from V and 1 base from J, leaving 12 bases between. Looked up from germline, CDR1 is MDHEN and CDR2 is SYDVKM. The CDR3 sequence is CASSFFDSRNTEAFF. CDR3 sequence (DNA): TGTGCCAGCAGTTTTTTCGACAGCAGGAACACTGAAGCTTTCTTT.

The V and J genes are TRBV24-1 and TRBJ2-1, with D possibly matching TRBD1 (6 bases). Trimming took 4 bases from V and 0 from J, leaving 12 bases between them. Germline V gene lookup returns CDR1 KGHDR and CDR2 SFDVKD. The CDR3 runs to 16 residues. The CDR3 DNA sequence: TGTGCCACCAGTGACTCCGACAGGAGCTCCTACAATGAGCAGTTCTTC. Protein product: CATSDSDRSSYNEQFF.

The CDR3 region is CASSEVDRGTEAFF. The CDR3 nucleotides are TGTGCCAGCAGTGAAGTAGACAGGGGGACTGAAGCTTTCTTT. The V and J genes are TRBV6-1 and TRBJ1-1; TRBD1 aligns across 9 bases. V lost 1 base, J lost 5 bases, and 2 bases stayed unmatched. Per the germline V gene, CDR1 is MNHNS and CDR2 is SASEGT. The CDR3 has 14 residues.